This T cell receptor (beta chain) was sequenced for a study of CD8 T cells in Susac syndrome. The CDR3 length is 14 residues. V lost 6 bases to trimming and J lost 7 bases, with 19 bases between them. With random hexamers, 0.5 to 1 ug RNA was reverse transcribed. TCRdb used MiXCR to reprocess the immunoSEQ multiplex PCR reads, holding one entry per CDR3 protein. The table includes around 140,000 distinct CDR3 sequences, less than 95% detected once. The clonotype comes from a human donor in good health. The chain uses TRBV12-3 or TRBV12-4 and TRBJ2-7, with D unresolved. Sequenced sample: CD4+ T cells from PBMCs. The CDR3 loop reads CASSPLWGSREQYF. DNA for the CDR3: TGTGCCAGCAGCCCGTTGTGGGGTTCTAGGGAGCAGTACTTC.